The 19 T cell receptor beta chains in this list originate from one sample, sequenced in a study of patients and donors after allogeneic stem cell transplantation (dated by TCRdb to 2020 to 2022). Library preparation was by RT-PCR. TCRdb lists the instrument as NextSeq 550. The public reads were quality trimmed at Q25 with fastp and then assembled into clones with MiXCR by TCRdb, keeping productive beta chains. One record per CDR3 amino acid sequence lists the most common genes and DNA. This sample gives approximately 150,000 distinct CDR3 sequences in total; approximately 22% of them show up just once. The top ten clonotypes cover around 26% of the sample. Material for sequencing was blood, either unsorted or a sorted T cell fraction (not recorded which). Source of these receptors: a human donor who was either an allogeneic HSCT recipient or a stem cell or donor lymphocyte infusion donor (not recorded which). It is not recorded whose cells these are; they may come from a transplant donor.

This chain uses TRBV3-1 with TRBJ1-1; 7 bases are shared with TRBD1. Germline loops: CDR1 LGHDT, CDR2 YNNKEL (reference sequence). This CDR3 is 14 amino acids long. Trimming at V came to 4 bases and at J to 8 bases, leaving 10 bases not matched to a gene. The CDR3 is CASSLGDSPKEAFF. The CDR3 DNA sequence: TGTGCCAGCAGCCTGGGGGACAGCCCTAAGGAAGCTTTCTTT.

This clonotype was seen more than once but under ten times. As DNA, the CDR3 is TGCGCCAGCAGCCCGCCTTCAGCGGGGGGGCCGATCAATGAGCAGTTCTTC. Protein: CASSPPSAGGPINEQFF. The chain couples TRBV5-1 to TRBJ2-1; 10 nucleotides match TRBD2. The germline gives CDR1 SGHRS, CDR2 YFSETQ. The J segment lost 6 bases and the V segment lost 4 bases, leaving 13 bases of the junction unmatched. This CDR3 has 17 residues.

The rearrangement links TRBV5-1 to TRBJ2-1; 10 bases align to TRBD2. This CDR3 contains 18 residues. The germline gives CDR1 SGHRS, CDR2 YFSETQ. The trim removed 1 base at V and 1 base at J, leaving 8 bases unmatched. In DNA, the CDR3 is TGCGCCAGCAGCTTGAGGCTAGCGGGAGTACGGTCCTACAATGAGCAGTTCTTC. Its translation is CASSLRLAGVRSYNEQFF.

This clonotype has just a few counts. The chain links TRBV11-2 to TRBJ1-4; the D gene is possibly TRBD1 (5 bases). Germline assignment: CDR1 SGHAT and CDR2 FQNNGV. The CDR3 loop spans 18 amino acids. V shed 6 bases and J shed 0 bases, with 20 bases lying between them. The CDR3 region has the DNA TGTGCCAGCAGGGATTGGAAAGGGGCGCTTACAACTAATGAAAAACTGTTTTTT. Translated: CASRDWKGALTTNEKLFF.

This clonotype appeared a few times. The chain is built from TRBV5-1 and TRBJ2-5; D is ambiguous. From germline, CDR1 is SGHRS and CDR2 YFSETQ. CDR3 length: 14 amino acids. Trimming pared 2 bases from V and 5 bases from J, leaving 13 bases between. The CDR3 protein is CASSFYSGEETQYF. CDR3 nucleotides: TGCGCCAGCAGCTTTTACAGTGGTGAGGAGACCCAGTACTTC.

This chain joins TRBV4-3 and TRBJ2-1; 10 bases match TRBD2. After removal of 4 bases from V and 7 bases from J, the junction contained 10 bases not matched to a gene. The CDR3 is 16 amino acids. Germline loops: CDR1 LGHNA, CDR2 YSLEER. CDR3 sequence reads: CASSRELAGVLNEQFF. Written as DNA, the CDR3 is TGCGCCAGCAGCCGGGAGCTAGCGGGAGTGTTAAATGAGCAGTTCTTC.

This clonotype has at least ten counts. The rearrangement uses TRBV6-6 and TRBJ1-3; no clear D. V was cut by 5 bases and J by 4 bases, with 12 bases left in between. From germline, CDR1 is MNHNY and CDR2 SVGAGI (reference sequence). CDR3 length: 14 residues. The CDR3 loop reads CASSVKREGNTIYF. Here the CDR3 DNA reads TGTGCCAGCAGTGTGAAACGCGAGGGAAACACCATATATTTT.

This chain uses TRBV7-2 with TRBJ1-6, with D unclear. The CDR3 is made up of 16 amino acids. Germline-derived CDR1 and CDR2 are SGHTA and FQGNSA. V dropped 5 bases and J dropped 7 bases, with 18 bases sitting between them. This chain's CDR3 is CASSLSGEIWNSPLHF. CDR3 nucleotide sequence: TGTGCCAGCAGCCTTAGCGGTGAGATTTGGAATTCACCCCTCCACTTT.

This clonotype was observed once. This chain joins TRBV21-1 and TRBJ2-1; TRBD1, as called in the table, went unchecked against the DNA. TRBV21-1 is termed a pseudogene. The CDR3 consists of 14 residues. The CDR3 here is CASSQRGPNNEQFF. CDR3 nucleotide sequence: TGTGCCAGCAGCCAAAGGGGGCCTAACAATGAGCAGTTCTTC.

V and J are TRBV20-1 and TRBJ2-1; no clear D. The V and J ends lost 4 bases and 6 bases respectively, with 4 bases between them. Germline CDR1 DFQATT, CDR2 SNEGSKA (reference sequence). CDR3 length equals 10 residues. This chain's CDR3 is CSANSNEQFF. The CDR3 DNA reads TGCAGTGCTAACAGCAATGAGCAGTTCTTC.

The chain uses TRBV5-5 and TRBJ1-2; the D gene is possibly TRBD1 (5 bases). The V gene's germline CDR1 is SGHKS and CDR2 YYEKEE (reference sequence). Trimming took off 0 bases at V and 3 bases at J, with 24 bases between the two ends. The CDR3 consists of 19 residues. The DNA of the CDR3 is TGTGCCAGCAGCTTGGACCCCCTGCACCGGGACCCAAGGGACTATGGCTACACCTTC. This encodes CASSLDPLHRDPRDYGYTF.

The chain has TRBV16 and TRBJ1-4; D unclear. Germline V gives CDR1 KGHSY, CDR2 FQNENV. The length of the CDR3 is 15 residues. With 2 bases removed from V and 2 bases from J, the gap between germline ends came to 9 bases. The CDR3 bases are TGTGCCAGCAGCCAAACGGCCATCACTAATGAAAAACTGTTTTTT. Translating it yields CASSQTAITNEKLFF.

The chain has TRBV15 and TRBJ1-3, with 10 bases aligning to TRBD1. This CDR3 comprises 18 residues. Trimming at V came to 3 bases and at J to 4 bases, leaving 12 bases not matched to a gene. Germline CDR1 is LNHNV and CDR2 is YYDKDF (reference sequence). The CDR3: CATSSLSRQGAGGNTIYF. DNA for the CDR3: TGTGCCACCAGCAGCCTAAGTCGACAGGGGGCTGGAGGAAACACCATATATTTT.

The chain carries TRBV12-3 or TRBV12-4 and TRBJ2-1, with TRBD1 matching over 8 bases. V gave up 2 bases and J gave up 7 bases; unmatched junction bases: 7. The CDR3 loop spans 15 amino acids. Written as DNA, the CDR3 is TGTGCCAGCAGTTTAAGTCGGGACAGGAAAAATGAGCAGTTCTTC. Encoded protein: CASSLSRDRKNEQFF.

This chain links TRBV7-6 with TRBJ1-1; 7 bases map to TRBD1. The CDR3 has 12 amino acids. The germline V gene has CDR1 SGHVS and CDR2 FNYEAQ. Trimming removed 5 bases from V and 8 bases from J; junction bases left unmatched: 5. The CDR3 nucleotides read TGTGCCAGCAGCCCAGGGGGGGGAGAAGCTTTCTTT. Protein product: CASSPGGGEAFF.

V is TRBV4-1 and J is TRBJ1-1, with 8 positions matching TRBD1. CDR1 MGHRA and CDR2 YSYEKL come from the germline V gene. The CDR3 contains 14 residues. The V gene end was trimmed by 7 bases and the J gene end by 9 bases; junction bases not matched to a gene: 13. The chain's CDR3 is CASTLIWPGGQAFF. The CDR3, as DNA: TGCGCCAGCACCTTGATTTGGCCAGGGGGCCAAGCTTTCTTT.

This clonotype was seen a few times. The chain has TRBV7-2 and TRBJ1-4; TRBD1 might be the D (6 bases). The CDR3 has 13 amino acids. Trimming shortened V by 5 bases and J by 11 bases, and 15 bases separated the two germline ends. CDR1 is SGHTA, CDR2 FQGNSA, per germline. The CDR3 region has the DNA TGTGCCAGCAGCCCCTCGGGGGCCGGTAAACTGTTTTTT. It codes for CASSPSGAGKLFF.

The V call is TRBV20-1, the J call TRBJ2-7; the match to TRBD1 covers 9 bases. V dropped 5 bases and J dropped 4; count of bases not matched to a gene: 12. Per the germline V gene, CDR1 is DFQATT and CDR2 is SNEGSKA (reference sequence). This CDR3 region has 15 residues. The CDR3, as DNA: TGCAGTGCTCATTCCGACCGGGACAGGGTTTACGAGCAGTACTTC. Translated: CSAHSDRDRVYEQYF.

The chain carries TRBV27 and TRBJ1-2, with D possibly being TRBD1 (5 bases). The germline V gene encodes CDR1 MNHEY and CDR2 SMNVEV (reference sequence). The length of the CDR3 is 17 residues. The V end was cut by 5 bases, the J end by 5 bases, with 24 bases between. In DNA, the CDR3 is TGTGCCAGCAGTCAAATGGCAGTTCGCCCAGGGATTTATGGCTACACCTTC. Its translation is CASSQMAVRPGIYGYTF.